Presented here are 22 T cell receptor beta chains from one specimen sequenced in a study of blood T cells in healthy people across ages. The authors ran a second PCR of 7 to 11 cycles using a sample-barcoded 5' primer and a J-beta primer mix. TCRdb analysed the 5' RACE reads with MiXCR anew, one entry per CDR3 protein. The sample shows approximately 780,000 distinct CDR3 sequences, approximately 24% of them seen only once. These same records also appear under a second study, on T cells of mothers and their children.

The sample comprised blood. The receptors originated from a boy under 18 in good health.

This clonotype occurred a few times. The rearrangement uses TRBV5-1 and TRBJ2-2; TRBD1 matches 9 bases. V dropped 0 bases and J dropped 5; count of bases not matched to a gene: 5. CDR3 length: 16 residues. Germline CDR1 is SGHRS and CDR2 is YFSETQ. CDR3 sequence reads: CASSLVQGARTGELFF. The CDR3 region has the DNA TGCGCCAGCAGCTTGGTACAGGGGGCGCGAACCGGGGAGCTGTTTTTT.

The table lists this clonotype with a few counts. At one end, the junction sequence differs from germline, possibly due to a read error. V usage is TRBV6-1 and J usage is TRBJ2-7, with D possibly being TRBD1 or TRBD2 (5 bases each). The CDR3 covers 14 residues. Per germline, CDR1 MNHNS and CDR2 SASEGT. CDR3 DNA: TGCGCCAGCACTGGGGGATTTTACTCCTACGAGCAGTACTTC. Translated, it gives CASTGGFYSYEQYF.

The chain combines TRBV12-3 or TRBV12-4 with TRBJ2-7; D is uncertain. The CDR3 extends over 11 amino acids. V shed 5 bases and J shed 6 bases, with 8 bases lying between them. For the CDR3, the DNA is TGTGCCAGCAGTGTCGTTGTCGAGCAGTACTTC. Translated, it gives CASSVVVEQYF.

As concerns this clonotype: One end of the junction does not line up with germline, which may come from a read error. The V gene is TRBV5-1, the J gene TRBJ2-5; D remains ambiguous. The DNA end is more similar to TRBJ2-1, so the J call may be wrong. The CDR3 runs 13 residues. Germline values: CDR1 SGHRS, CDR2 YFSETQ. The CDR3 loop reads CASSLAPGNGQFF. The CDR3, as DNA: TGCGCCAGCAGCTTGGCCCCAGGCAATGGGCAGTTCTTC.

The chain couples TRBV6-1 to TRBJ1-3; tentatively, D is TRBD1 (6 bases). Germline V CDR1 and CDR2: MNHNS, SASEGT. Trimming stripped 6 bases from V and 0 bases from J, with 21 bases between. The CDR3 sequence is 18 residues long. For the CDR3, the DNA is TGTGCCAGCAGCCCACCGGCCCGCAGGGGACACTCTGGAAACACCATATATTTT. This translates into CASSPPARRGHSGNTIYF.

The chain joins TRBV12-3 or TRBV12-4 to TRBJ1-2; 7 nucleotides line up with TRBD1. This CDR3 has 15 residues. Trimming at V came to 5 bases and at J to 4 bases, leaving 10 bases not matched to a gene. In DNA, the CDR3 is TGTGCCAGCAGTACTCTATCCGGGACAGCCTATGGCTACACCTTC. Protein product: CASSTLSGTAYGYTF.

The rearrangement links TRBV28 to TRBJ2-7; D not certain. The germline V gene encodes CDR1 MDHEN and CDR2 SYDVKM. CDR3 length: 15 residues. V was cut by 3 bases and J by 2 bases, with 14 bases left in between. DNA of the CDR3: TGTGCCAGCAGTTTCCCCAGGCCCAGCCCCTACGAGCAGTACTTC. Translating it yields CASSFPRPSPYEQYF.

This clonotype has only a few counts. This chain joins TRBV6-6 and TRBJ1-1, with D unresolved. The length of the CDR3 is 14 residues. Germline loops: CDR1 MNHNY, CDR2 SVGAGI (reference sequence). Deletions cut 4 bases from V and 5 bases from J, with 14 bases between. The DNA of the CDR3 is TGTGCCAGCAGTTCAAAGCTGGAGAGGACTGAAGCTTTCTTT. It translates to CASSSKLERTEAFF.

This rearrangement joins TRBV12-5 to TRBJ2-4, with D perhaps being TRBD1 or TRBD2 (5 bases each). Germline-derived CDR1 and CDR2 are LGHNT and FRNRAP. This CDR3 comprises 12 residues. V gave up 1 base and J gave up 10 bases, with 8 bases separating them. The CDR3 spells CASGLGDPIQYF. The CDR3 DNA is TGTGCTAGTGGTTTGGGGGACCCAATTCAGTACTTC.

The CDR3, as DNA: TGTGCCAGCAGCCAGGCAATTAGCGGAGCCATAGAGACCCAGTACTTC. It encodes CASSQAISGAIETQYF. The V gene is TRBV4-2, the J gene TRBJ2-5; a weak D match, TRBD2 (6 bases). This CDR3 is built from 16 residues. Trimming took off 3 bases at V and 4 bases at J, with 18 bases between the two ends. Germline values: CDR1 LGHNA, CDR2 YNFKEQ.

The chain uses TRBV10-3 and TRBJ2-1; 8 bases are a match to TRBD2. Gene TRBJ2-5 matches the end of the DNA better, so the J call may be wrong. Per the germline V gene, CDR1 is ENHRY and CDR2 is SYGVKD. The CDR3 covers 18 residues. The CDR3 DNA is TGTGCCATCAGTGAACCAACCCTTAGCGGGGCCTTCCAAGAGACCCAGTACTTC. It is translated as CAISEPTLSGAFQETQYF.

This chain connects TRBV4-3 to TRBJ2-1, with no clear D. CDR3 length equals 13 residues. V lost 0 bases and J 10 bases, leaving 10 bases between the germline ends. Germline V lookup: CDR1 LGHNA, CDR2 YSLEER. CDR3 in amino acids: CASSQDLQLEQFF. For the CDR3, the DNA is TGCGCCAGCAGCCAAGATCTGCAATTGGAGCAGTTCTTC.

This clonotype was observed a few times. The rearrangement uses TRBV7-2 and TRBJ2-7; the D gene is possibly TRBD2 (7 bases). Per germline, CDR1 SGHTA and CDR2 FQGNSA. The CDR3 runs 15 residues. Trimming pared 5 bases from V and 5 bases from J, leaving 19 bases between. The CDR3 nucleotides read TGTGCCAGCAGCCCCCTAGGGGGGGCGTTAAACGAGCAGTACTTC. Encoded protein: CASSPLGGALNEQYF.

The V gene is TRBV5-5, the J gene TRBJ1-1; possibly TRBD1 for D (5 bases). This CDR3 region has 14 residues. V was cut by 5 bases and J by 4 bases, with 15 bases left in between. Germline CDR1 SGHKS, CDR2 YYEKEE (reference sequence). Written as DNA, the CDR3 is TGTGCCAGCAGTCTTGGGGGGGACTCCACTGAAGCTTTCTTT. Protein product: CASSLGGDSTEAFF.

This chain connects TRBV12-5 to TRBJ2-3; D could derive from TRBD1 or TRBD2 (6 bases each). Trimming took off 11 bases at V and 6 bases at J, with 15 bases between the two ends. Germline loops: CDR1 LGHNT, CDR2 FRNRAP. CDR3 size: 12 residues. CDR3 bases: TGTGCTTCCGGGGGCGGAGGGGATACGCAGTATTTT. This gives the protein CASGGGGDTQYF.

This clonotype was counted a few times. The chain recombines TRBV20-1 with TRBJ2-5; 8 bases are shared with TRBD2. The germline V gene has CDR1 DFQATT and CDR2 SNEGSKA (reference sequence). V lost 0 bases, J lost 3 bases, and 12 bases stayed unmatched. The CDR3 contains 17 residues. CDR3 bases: TGCAGTGCTAGAGATACGGGTCGAGCGGGGGTCAAAGAGACCCAGTACTTC. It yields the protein CSARDTGRAGVKETQYF.

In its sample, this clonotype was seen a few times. DNA for the CDR3: TGTGCCAGCAGCTTATTGAGCGTTGATACGCAGTATTTT. Protein product: CASSLLSVDTQYF. The chain recombines TRBV7-6 with TRBJ2-3; D gene ambiguous. With 2 bases removed from V and 6 bases from J, the gap between germline ends came to 9 bases. Germline CDR1 SGHVS, CDR2 FNYEAQ. The CDR3 is made up of 13 amino acids.

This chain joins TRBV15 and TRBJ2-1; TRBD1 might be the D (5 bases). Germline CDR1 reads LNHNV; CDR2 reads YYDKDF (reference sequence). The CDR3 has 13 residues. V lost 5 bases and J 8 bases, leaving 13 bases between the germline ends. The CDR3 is CATSLGPGDEQFF. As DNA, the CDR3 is TGTGCCACCAGCTTGGGGCCCGGCGATGAGCAGTTCTTC.

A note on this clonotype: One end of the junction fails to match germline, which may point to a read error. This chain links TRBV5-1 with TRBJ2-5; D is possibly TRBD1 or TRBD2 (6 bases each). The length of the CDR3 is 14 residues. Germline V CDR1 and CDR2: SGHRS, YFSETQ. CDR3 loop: CASSLLGGQGTQYF. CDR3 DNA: TGCGCCAGCAGCTTGTTGGGGGGCCAAGGGACCCAGTACTTC. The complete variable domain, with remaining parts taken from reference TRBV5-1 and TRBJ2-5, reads KAGVTQTPRYLIKTRGQQVTLSCSPISGHRSVSWYQQTPGQGLQFLFEYFSETQRNKGNFPGRFSGRQFSNSRSEMNVSTLELGDSALYLCASSLLGGQGTQYFGPGTRLLVL.

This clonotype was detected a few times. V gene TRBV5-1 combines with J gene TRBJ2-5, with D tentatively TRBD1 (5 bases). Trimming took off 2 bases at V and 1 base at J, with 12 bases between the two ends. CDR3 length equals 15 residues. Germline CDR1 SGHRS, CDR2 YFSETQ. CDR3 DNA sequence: TGCGCCAGCAGCTTCAGGGCTCCGGGCCAAGAGACCCAGTACTTC. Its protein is CASSFRAPGQETQYF.

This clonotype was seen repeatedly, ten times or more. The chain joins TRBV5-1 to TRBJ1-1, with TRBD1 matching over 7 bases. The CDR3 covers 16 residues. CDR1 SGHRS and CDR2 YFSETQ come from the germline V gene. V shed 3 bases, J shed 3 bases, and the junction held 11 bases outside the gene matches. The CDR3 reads CASSYRRGLGDTEAFF. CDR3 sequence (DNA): TGCGCCAGCAGCTATCGAAGGGGGCTCGGGGACACTGAAGCTTTCTTT.

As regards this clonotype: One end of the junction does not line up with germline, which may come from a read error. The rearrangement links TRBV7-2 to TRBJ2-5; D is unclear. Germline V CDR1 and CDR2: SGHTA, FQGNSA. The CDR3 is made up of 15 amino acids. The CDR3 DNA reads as TGTGCCAGCAGCCGACTGCTTGGAGCCTACAATGAGCAATTCTTC. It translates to CASSRLLGAYNEQFF. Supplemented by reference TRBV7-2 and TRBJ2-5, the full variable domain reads GAGVSQSPSNKVTEKGKDVELRCDPISGHTALYWYRQSLGQGLEFLIYFQGNSAPDKSGLPSDRFSAERTGGSVSTLTIQRTQQEDSAVYLCASSRLLGAYNEQFFGPGTRLLVL.